This T cell receptor beta chain was captured by sequencing in a study of blood T cell repertoires in COVID-19. Study summary: From T cells, B-cell-depleted T cells, or PBMCs came the material, which was cDNA or gDNA.

Germline CDR1 SGDLS, CDR2 YYNGEE. After removal of 1 base from V and 0 bases from J, the junction contained 2 bases not matched to a gene. This CDR3 contains 18 residues. Measured with immunoSEQ multiplex PCR; TCRdb has only the in-frame clones, and not every one. The sample holds roughly 200,000 clones; 88% are singletons and the top ten take about 1.8%. The V gene is TRBV9, the J gene TRBJ2-6, with 12 bases lining up with TRBD2. The clonotype was recovered from a man in his 70s with acute or convalescent COVID-19. Source material: peripheral blood. Written as DNA, the CDR3 is TGTGCCAGCAGCGTAAAGGGACTAGCGGGCTCTGGGGCCAACGTCCTGACTTTC. It codes for CASSVKGLAGSGANVLTF.